Shown below are 30 T cell receptor beta chains from a single sample sequenced in a study of control samples from healthy donors and cancer patients (dated by TCRdb to about 2020). Receptor libraries were prepared by the immunoSEQ multiplex PCR assay. TCRdb holds this immuneACCESS table with in-frame rearrangements only. Some clones are missing; in checked studies, unresolved V genes explain under half, and the rest has no known cause. The sample includes about 86,000 clones, with 85% to 95% observed a single time. 1.5% of the sample lies in the top ten. Sequences were obtained from blood. These receptors were taken from a woman under 40 in good health.

To note about this clone: Other DNA sequences from this sample encode an identical CDR3 as well. The chain joins TRBV7-2 to TRBJ1-1; D is undetermined. CDR1 is SGHTA and CDR2 is FQGNSA in the germline V gene. The CDR3 sequence is 13 residues long. V lost 0 bases and J lost 1, with 3 bases in between. CDR3 sequence reads: CASSLARNTEAFF. For the CDR3, the DNA is TGTGCCAGCAGCTTAGCCAGGAACACTGAAGCTTTCTTT.

The V and J genes are TRBV4-2 and TRBJ1-5, with D possibly TRBD1 on 5 matching bases. V dropped 3 bases and J dropped 0 bases, with 15 bases sitting between them. The germline V gene encodes CDR1 LGHNA and CDR2 YNFKEQ. This CDR3 contains 17 residues. CDR3: CASSHLPGVSSNQPQHF. In DNA form, the CDR3 reads TGTGCCAGCAGCCATCTCCCGGGGGTTTCTAGCAATCAGCCCCAGCATTTT.

This chain uses TRBV12-3 or TRBV12-4 with TRBJ2-1, with D tentatively TRBD1 or TRBD2 (6 bases each). The CDR3 sequence is 13 residues long. Trimming left V 5 bases short and J 6 bases short, with 11 bases between. As DNA, the CDR3 is TGTGCCAGCAGTCAACAGGGACTCAATGAGCAGTTCTTC. Encoded protein: CASSQQGLNEQFF.

This chain links TRBV19 with TRBJ2-7; maybe TRBD1 (5 bases). Trimming took 5 bases from V and 5 from J, leaving 16 bases between them. The CDR3 runs 14 residues. Germline lookup yields CDR1 LNHDA and CDR2 SQIVND (reference sequence). The chain's CDR3 is CASSQVQGGDEQYF. CDR3 in DNA: TGTGCCAGTAGTCAAGTCCAGGGTGGCGACGAGCAGTACTTC.

The chain combines TRBV18 with TRBJ2-5, with D perhaps assigned TRBD1 or TRBD2 (5 bases each). The V end lost 4 bases, the J end lost 4 bases, and 13 bases lay between the germline ends. This CDR3 contains 14 residues. Per the germline V gene, CDR1 is KGHSH and CDR2 is LQKENI. The CDR3 reads CASSLGPGGETQYF. CDR3 in DNA: TGTGCCAGCTCACTGGGACCCGGAGGAGAGACCCAGTACTTC.

This chain connects TRBV14 to TRBJ2-2; D may be TRBD1 (6 bases). The CDR3 covers 14 residues. Trimming removed 7 bases at V and 4 bases at J, with 13 bases between. Germline V gives CDR1 SGHDN, CDR2 FVKESK. The CDR3 sequence: CASTAGAGTGELFF. CDR3 DNA: TGTGCCAGCACGGCAGGGGCGGGCACCGGGGAGCTGTTTTTT.

The chain carries TRBV24-1 and TRBJ2-5; D possibly uses TRBD1 or TRBD2 (5 bases each). This CDR3 has 15 amino acids. Germline V gene data show CDR1 as KGHDR and CDR2 as SFDVKD. The V and J ends lost 2 bases and 4 bases respectively, with 13 bases between them. The CDR3 DNA is TGTGCCACCAGTGATTCAGGGACCCCCCTAGAGACCCAGTACTTC. Protein product: CATSDSGTPLETQYF.

This chain joins TRBV4-1 and TRBJ2-7, with 9 bases matching TRBD1. CDR1 MGHRA and CDR2 YSYEKL come from the germline V gene. V gave up 0 bases and J gave up 2 bases; unmatched junction bases: 5. This CDR3 has 16 residues. The CDR3 here is CASSQDYRTGAYEQYF. DNA for the CDR3: TGCGCCAGCAGCCAAGATTACAGGACAGGGGCCTACGAGCAGTACTTC.

Only one count was recorded for this clone. The chain links TRBV6-6 to TRBJ2-3, with 7 bases identical to TRBD1. With 5 bases clipped from V and 5 bases from J, the junction kept 10 bases outside the gene matches. CDR1 and CDR2 from the germline V gene are MNHNY and SVGAGI (reference sequence). The CDR3 totals 15 residues. The CDR3 DNA reads as TGTGCCAGCAGTAGTGACAGGGACGTTGGAGATACGCAGTATTTT. Translated: CASSSDRDVGDTQYF.

The chain employs TRBV7-9 and TRBJ2-1; TRBD2 is a possible D gene (5 bases). Germline CDR1 SEHNR, CDR2 FQNEAQ (reference sequence). This CDR3 has 12 residues. Trimming cost V 3 bases and J 7 bases, with 7 bases left between them. CDR3 in DNA: TGTGCCAGCAGCTTTAGCGAGAATGAGCAGTTCTTC. It specifies CASSFSENEQFF.

The chain has TRBV10-3 and TRBJ1-2; possibly TRBD1 for D (6 bases). The CDR3 contains 17 residues. CDR1 is ENHRY, CDR2 SYGVKD, per germline. V was clipped by 1 base and J by 7 bases, with 22 bases between them. Written as DNA, the CDR3 is TGTGCCATCAGTGAGTTACTGGGGGGCCAAACGAGGTCTGGCTACACCTTC. Encoded protein: CAISELLGGQTRSGYTF.

This clone was observed once. The chain joins TRBV6-2 or TRBV6-3 to TRBJ2-3; D may be TRBD1 (7 bases). With 2 bases removed from V and 4 bases from J, the gap between germline ends came to 10 bases. The CDR3 length is 14 residues. The germline CDR1 and CDR2 sequences are MNHEY and SVGEGT. For the CDR3, the DNA is TGTGCCAGCAGTTACGGAGGGGGCTCAGATACGCAGTATTTT. Protein sequence: CASSYGGGSDTQYF.

J is TRBJ1-6 and V is TRBV25-1; D is unclear. The CDR3 runs to 15 residues. Germline V gene lookup returns CDR1 MGHDK and CDR2 SYGVNS. V shed 3 bases and J shed 9 bases, with 15 bases lying between them. In DNA, the CDR3 is TGTGCCAGCAGTGAGTGGGGAGCTCGAGGTTCACCCCTCCACTTT. Protein sequence: CASSEWGARGSPLHF.

The chain recombines TRBV3-1 (or the pseudogene TRBV3-2) with TRBJ2-1; 12 bases agree with TRBD1. Trimming cost V 5 bases and J 5 bases; bases outside gene matches: 7. Germline CDR1 is LGHDT and CDR2 is YNNKEL (reference sequence). The CDR3 is 16 residues long. The CDR3 coding sequence is TGTGCCAGCAGCGAACCGGGACAGGGGGCCCACAATGAGCAGTTCTTC. Translation gives CASSEPGQGAHNEQFF.

The genes are TRBV27 and TRBJ2-7; D may correspond to TRBD1 or TRBD2 (5 bases each). CDR1 and CDR2 (germline): MNHEY, SMNVEV (reference sequence). The CDR3 covers 17 residues. Trimming pared 3 bases from V and 6 bases from J, leaving 24 bases between. CDR3 DNA sequence: TGTGCCAGCAGTTTGCTAACCTCCGGGACCGGTGCCTCCGAGCAGTACTTC. It is translated as CASSLLTSGTGASEQYF.

This clone was counted between two and nine times. This chain uses TRBV7-2 with TRBJ1-5, with no clear D. This CDR3 region has 13 residues. Germline V gene sequence: CDR1 SGHTA, CDR2 FQGNSA. The V end was cut by 2 bases, the J end by 6 bases, with 8 bases between. As DNA, the CDR3 is TGTGCCAGCAGCTTATCTACGGTTCAGCCCCAGCATTTT. Protein: CASSLSTVQPQHF.

V is TRBV7-9 and J is TRBJ2-7, with 10 bases aligning to TRBD1. Germline-derived CDR1 and CDR2 are SEHNR and FQNEAQ (reference sequence). The CDR3 consists of 15 residues. V lost 5 bases, J lost 4 bases, and 8 bases stayed unmatched. CDR3 sequence reads: CASSPLDRGRYEQYF. The CDR3 coding sequence is TGTGCCAGCAGCCCTCTAGACAGGGGGCGGTACGAGCAGTACTTC.

The V call is TRBV19, the J call TRBJ1-5; 7 bases match TRBD1. The CDR3 extends over 17 amino acids. CDR1 and CDR2 from the germline V gene are LNHDA and SQIVND (reference sequence). J lost 2 bases, V lost 3 bases, and 10 bases had no gene match. The CDR3 nucleotides read TGTGCCAGTAGTATCCGGTCAGGGGGGATCGGCAATCAGCCCCAGCATTTT. It translates to CASSIRSGGIGNQPQHF.

The V and J genes are TRBV9 and TRBJ2-1; D unclear. V shed 4 bases and J shed 6 bases, with 5 bases lying between them. Germline assignment: CDR1 SGDLS and CDR2 YYNGEE. The CDR3 sequence is 11 residues long. The CDR3 sequence: CASSNGNEQFF. In nucleotides, the CDR3 is TGTGCCAGCAGCAACGGCAATGAGCAGTTCTTC. The full variable domain, with the rest looked up from reference TRBV9 and TRBJ2-1, is DSGVTQTPKHLITATGQRVTLRCSPRSGDLSVYWYQQSLDQGLQFLIQYYNGEERAKGNILERFSAQQFPDLHSELNLSSLELGDSALYFCASSNGNEQFFGPGTRLTVL.

The chain recombines TRBV19 with TRBJ1-1; 8 positions agree with TRBD1. The CDR3 consists of 16 residues. Germline CDR1 is LNHDA and CDR2 is SQIVND (reference sequence). The ends lost 9 bases at V and 0 bases at J; junction bases unmatched: 12. Written as DNA, the CDR3 is TGTGCCAGCCAGCGGACAGGGTTCGGGGTGAACACTGAAGCTTTCTTT. Its protein is CASQRTGFGVNTEAFF.

The J gene is TRBJ2-1, the V gene TRBV5-1, with a tentative D call TRBD2 (6 bases). Germline-derived CDR1 and CDR2 are SGHRS and YFSETQ. Trimming shortened V by 4 bases and J by 3 bases, and 11 bases separated the two germline ends. The CDR3 sequence is 14 residues long. The DNA for the CDR3 is TGCGCCAGCAGCAAGGGCGGGGACTACAATGAGCAGTTCTTC. This sequence encodes CASSKGGDYNEQFF. The variable domain in full, completed from reference TRBV5-1 and TRBJ2-1, reads KAGVTQTPRYLIKTRGQQVTLSCSPISGHRSVSWYQQTPGQGLQFLFEYFSETQRNKGNFPGRFSGRQFSNSRSEMNVSTLELGDSALYLCASSKGGDYNEQFFGPGTRLTVL.

Only one count was recorded for this clone. J is TRBJ1-2 and V is TRBV27; D is perhaps TRBD1 (6 bases). This CDR3 is built from 17 residues. Trimming took 4 bases from V and 6 from J, leaving 24 bases between them. Germline CDR1 reads MNHEY; CDR2 reads SMNVEV (reference sequence). The CDR3 reads CASSSREPRGGRHGYTF. The CDR3 DNA reads as TGTGCCAGCAGTTCAAGAGAACCCCGGGGGGGGCGGCATGGCTACACCTTC.

This chain uses TRBV19 with TRBJ1-1; D call uncertain. This CDR3 spans 12 amino acids. Germline V gene data show CDR1 as LNHDA and CDR2 as SQIVND (reference sequence). The V gene lost 5 bases and the J gene lost 5 bases, with 9 bases spanning the gap. This CDR3 is CASSPGKTEAFF. CDR3 sequence (DNA): TGTGCCAGTAGTCCGGGGAAGACTGAAGCTTTCTTT.

On this clone: One junction end does not reproduce the germline sequence, and a read error may be involved. J is TRBJ1-1 and V is TRBV18; TRBD1 matches at 11 bases. This CDR3 is 15 amino acids long. Germline values: CDR1 KGHSH, CDR2 LQKENI. CDR3 coding DNA: TGTGCCAGCTCACCCGGGACAGGGGGGCAATTGGAAGGAAACTTT. This codes for CASSPGTGGQLEGNF.

The chain recombines TRBV29-1 with TRBJ1-2; 9 bases line up with TRBD1. CDR1 and CDR2 from the germline V gene are SQVTM and ANQGSEA. The J segment lost 4 bases and the V segment lost 0 bases, leaving 15 bases of the junction unmatched. This CDR3 contains 18 residues. CDR3 sequence reads: CSVEDEGYLYRGPYGYTF. In DNA form, the CDR3 reads TGCAGCGTTGAAGATGAAGGATACTTATACAGGGGGCCCTATGGCTACACCTTC.

This chain uses TRBV5-1 with TRBJ2-7; 7 nucleotides match TRBD2. J gave up 2 bases and V 1 base, and 9 bases lay outside the gene matches. The CDR3 is 16 amino acids. Germline CDR1 reads SGHRS; CDR2 reads YFSETQ. The CDR3 coding sequence is TGCGCCAGCAGCTTGTCGTTTGGGACTAACCCCTACGAGCAGTACTTC. Translating gives CASSLSFGTNPYEQYF.

This chain links TRBV6-6 with TRBJ1-5; D gene ambiguous. This CDR3 contains 17 residues. CDR1 and CDR2 (germline): MNHNY, SVGAGI (reference sequence). Trimming removed 5 bases from V and 0 bases from J, with 17 bases in between. CDR3 amino acids: CASSPVGVRHSNQPQHF. The CDR3 DNA sequence: TGTGCCAGCAGTCCAGTGGGTGTCAGGCATAGCAATCAGCCCCAGCATTTT.

The chain couples TRBV7-9 to TRBJ2-5, with D possibly TRBD2 on 7 matching bases. CDR1 is SEHNR and CDR2 is FQNEAQ in the germline V gene (reference sequence). Trimming removed 1 base from V and 5 bases from J, with 11 bases in between. The length of the CDR3 is 14 residues. This CDR3 is CASSLVGGRETQYF. CDR3 in DNA: TGTGCCAGCAGCTTAGTCGGGGGGCGTGAGACCCAGTACTTC. The full variable domain, with the rest looked up from reference TRBV7-9 and TRBJ2-5, is DTGVSQNPRHKITKRGQNVTFRCDPISEHNRLYWYRQTLGQGPEFLTYFQNEAQLEKSRLLSDRFSAERPKGSFSTLEIQRTEQGDSAMYLCASSLVGGRETQYFGPGTRLLVL.

This clone has only a few counts. The junction shows a germline mismatch at one end, possibly a read error. The V call is TRBV28, the J call TRBJ2-3; D may correspond to TRBD1 or TRBD2 (5 bases each). This CDR3 spans 12 amino acids. Germline V gives CDR1 MDHEN, CDR2 SYDVKM. For the CDR3, the DNA is TGTGCCAGCAGGGGGGTCACAGCTACGCAGTATTTT. Translation: CASRGVTATQYF. Filled out from reference TRBV28 and TRBJ2-3, the complete variable domain reads DVKVTQSSRYLVKRTGEKVFLECVQDMDHENMFWYRQDPGLGLRLIYFSYDVKMKEKGDIPEGYSVSREKKERFSLILESASTNQTSMYLCASRGVTATQYFGPGTRLTVL.

V usage is TRBV7-2 and J usage is TRBJ2-2, with D hard to call. The CDR3 spans 17 residues. CDR1 and CDR2 (germline): SGHTA, FQGNSA. Trimming pared 1 base from V and 6 bases from J, leaving 18 bases between. CDR3 sequence: CASSLVGFFSVSGELFF. In nucleotides, the CDR3 is TGTGCCAGCAGCTTAGTTGGTTTCTTTTCGGTTTCCGGGGAGCTGTTTTTT.